The rows below give T cell receptor beta chains drawn from one sample of a study of shared clonotypes between healthy human individuals. Produced via immunoSEQ multiplex PCR; TCRdb's table is partial and in-frame only. The sample lists about 470,000 clones, roughly 80% occurring once. The material sequenced was PBMCs. These receptors all come from a middle-aged woman in good health. Some clones in this sample may be carry-over from other donors' samples. Both conserved end residues are part of each CDR3.

j_call cdr3_length v_call cdr3_aa
TRBJ2-5 16 TRBV7-8 CASSFGRTGLRETQYF
TRBJ2-3 13 TRBV5-8 CASSRRGPDTQYF
TRBJ2-2 15 TRBV27 CASRQTGVSAGELFF
TRBJ2-7 17 TRBV28 CASRPAGTSGRAREQYF
TRBJ1-1 13 TRBV29-1 CSGKTGMNTEAFF
TRBJ2-1 16 TRBV7-2 CASRFSGTGSYNEQFF
TRBJ2-3 15 TRBV27 CASSPLAGVGDTQYF
TRBJ2-2 12 TRBV2 CAKQPNTGELFF
TRBJ2-1 14 TRBV7-2 CASSLASDYNEQFF
TRBJ1-1 12 TRBV19 CASSRVGAEASF
TRBJ2-2 16 TRBV7-3 CASSLYKNTGTGELFF
TRBJ2-5 16 TRBV6-6 CASSYSAGRYQETQYF
TRBJ2-7 11 TRBV6-5 CASSGTYEQYF
TRBJ1-5 15 TRBV6-5 CASTPGLYSNQPQHF
TRBJ2-7 15 TRBV9 CASSVGGIGFYEQYF
TRBJ2-1 11 TRBV2 CASNREGEQFF
TRBJ2-1 16 TRBV15 CATSGRGQRIDNEQFF
TRBJ2-1 13 TRBV29-1 CSGIGQRYNEQFF
TRBJ1-4 15 TRBV29-1 CSVVEDSRRNEKLFF
TRBJ2-7 11 TRBV18 CASSPGGEQYF
TRBJ1-5 15 TRBV6-1 CASSVGRGRNQPQHF
TRBJ1-4 14 TRBV29-1 CSVPLDGFNEKLFF